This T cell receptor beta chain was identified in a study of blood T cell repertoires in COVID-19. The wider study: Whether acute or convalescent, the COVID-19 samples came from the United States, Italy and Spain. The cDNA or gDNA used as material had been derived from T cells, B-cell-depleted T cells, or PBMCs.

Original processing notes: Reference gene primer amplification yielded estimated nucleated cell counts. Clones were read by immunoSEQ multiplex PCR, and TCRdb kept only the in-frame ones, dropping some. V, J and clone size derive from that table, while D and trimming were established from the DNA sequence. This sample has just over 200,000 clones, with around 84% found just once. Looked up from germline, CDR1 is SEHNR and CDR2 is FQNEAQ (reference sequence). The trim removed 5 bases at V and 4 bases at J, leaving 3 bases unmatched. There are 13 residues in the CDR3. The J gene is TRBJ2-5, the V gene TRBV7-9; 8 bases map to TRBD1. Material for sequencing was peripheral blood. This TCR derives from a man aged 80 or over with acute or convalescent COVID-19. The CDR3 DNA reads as TGTGCCAGCAGCACCAGGGGGCGAGAGACCCAGTACTTC. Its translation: CASSTRGRETQYF.